The 10 T cell receptor beta chains given below trace back to one sample, sequenced in a study of shared clonotypes between healthy human individuals. Measured with immunoSEQ multiplex PCR; TCRdb has only the in-frame clones, and not every one. There are 650,000 to 800,000 clones in the sample; roughly 72% occur only once, and less than 2% lies in the top ten. Sequenced material: memory CD4+ T cells sorted from blood. Subset in this sample: CD45RA-negative fraction. These receptors came from a woman in her 30s in good health.

This clone was seen more than once but under ten times. Within the sample, other DNA sequences also encode this same CDR3. The chain joins TRBV18 to TRBJ1-2, with 11 bases fitting TRBD1. V shed 3 bases, J shed 6 bases, and the junction held 0 bases outside the gene matches. CDR3 length: 13 residues. Germline values: CDR1 KGHSH, CDR2 LQKENI. The CDR3 sequence: CASSPDRGHGYTF. The CDR3 region has the DNA TGTGCCAGCTCACCGGACAGGGGGCATGGCTACACCTTC.

V and J are TRBV7-2 and TRBJ2-1; D gene unclear. This CDR3 contains 13 residues. Trimming took off 3 bases at V and 10 bases at J, with 13 bases between the two ends. The germline gives CDR1 SGHTA, CDR2 FQGNSA. CDR3 sequence reads: CASSLSWQIEQFF. CDR3 DNA: TGTGCCAGCAGCTTGAGTTGGCAGATCGAGCAGTTCTTC.

The chain recombines TRBV18 with TRBJ2-1, with 8 positions matching TRBD2. Germline V gene lookup returns CDR1 KGHSH and CDR2 LQKENI. The CDR3 is 13 residues long. The J segment lost 7 bases and the V segment lost 7 bases, leaving 6 bases of the junction unmatched. CDR3 sequence reads: CASWKTSDNEQFF. The CDR3 DNA reads TGTGCCAGCTGGAAGACTAGCGATAATGAGCAGTTCTTC.

This clone was seen a handful of times. The rearrangement joins TRBV27 to TRBJ2-5; the match to TRBD1 covers 11 bases. This CDR3 is 17 amino acids long. Unmatched junction bases numbered 8, after V lost 5 bases and J lost 0 bases. CDR1 and CDR2 from the germline V gene are MNHEY and SMNVEV (reference sequence). In DNA form, the CDR3 reads TGTGCCAGCAGTCAGAGAAGGGACAGGGGGTACCAAGAGACCCAGTACTTC. This translates into CASSQRRDRGYQETQYF.

This chain links TRBV5-1 with TRBJ2-7; 7 bases match TRBD2. Germline V lookup: CDR1 SGHRS, CDR2 YFSETQ. With 6 bases clipped from V and 6 bases from J, the junction kept 9 bases outside the gene matches. The CDR3 has 13 residues. The CDR3 DNA sequence: TGCGCCAGCAAAGGACGGGAGGACGGCGAGCAGTACTTC. As protein: CASKGREDGEQYF.

The rearrangement uses TRBV11-3 and TRBJ2-1; TRBD2 matches 11 bases. CDR1 and CDR2 (germline): SGHNT, YENEEA. J was trimmed by 5 bases and V by 5 bases; bases with no gene match: 5. The CDR3 covers 15 residues. The CDR3 reads CASSPLTSGNNEQFF. The CDR3, as DNA: TGTGCCAGCAGCCCCCTGACTAGCGGGAACAATGAGCAGTTCTTC.

This clone has a single count. The V gene is TRBV13, the J gene TRBJ2-3; D is uncertain. This CDR3 has 14 residues. Trimming took 5 bases from V and 1 from J, leaving 10 bases between them. CDR1 is PRHDT and CDR2 is FYEKMQ in the germline V gene (reference sequence). The CDR3 DNA follows: TGTGCCAGCAGCCCTACCCTGGGCACAGATACGCAGTATTTT. This translates into CASSPTLGTDTQYF.

The chain is built from TRBV28 and TRBJ1-2, with D uncertain. Germline values: CDR1 MDHEN, CDR2 SYDVKM. Trimming cost V 6 bases and J 7 bases, with 21 bases left between them. CDR3 length equals 15 residues. CDR3 coding DNA: TGTGCCAGCAGGCCAGTCCGGGGTCCTTCTGGTGGCTACACCTTC. Its protein product is CASRPVRGPSGGYTF.

V and J are TRBV28 and TRBJ2-5, with TRBD1 matching over 9 bases. The J call is doubtful: the DNA matches TRBJ2-7 better. The CDR3 extends over 15 amino acids. The germline CDR1 and CDR2 sequences are MDHEN and SYDVKM. This CDR3 is CASSPDRDRADEQYF. The CDR3 DNA reads as TGTGCCAGCAGTCCCGACCGGGACAGGGCCGACGAGCAGTACTTC.

The chain links TRBV14 to TRBJ2-7, with TRBD2 matching over 11 bases. With 3 bases clipped from V and 0 bases from J, the junction kept 1 base outside the gene matches. CDR1 and CDR2 from the germline V gene are SGHDN and FVKESK. The CDR3 is 15 amino acids. CDR3 nucleotides: TGTGCCAGCAGCCAGCTAGCGGGAGGCTCCTACGAGCAGTACTTC. It is translated as CASSQLAGGSYEQYF. Complete variable domain (other parts from reference TRBV14 and TRBJ2-7): EAGVTQFPSHSVIEKGQTVTLRCDPISGHDNLYWYRRVMGKEIKFLLHFVKESKQDESGMPNNRFLAERTGGTYSTLKVQPAELEDSGVYFCASSQLAGGSYEQYFGPGTRLTVT.